This T cell receptor beta chain was documented in a study of OX40 agonist ivuxolimab in advanced cancers. As for the study more broadly: Ivuxolimab was an agonistic, fully human IgG2 monoclonal antibody directed against OX40 (CD134), a costimulatory receptor. Patients were allowed to have had prior anti-PD-1, anti-PD-L1 or anti-CTLA-4 therapy, and 30% to 50% of the dose-escalation patients had previously received checkpoint inhibitors. Of the approximately 54 dose-escalation patients, hepatocellular carcinoma was present in about 20, melanoma in around 15, renal cell carcinoma in 9 and head and neck cancer in 9. The paper describes the monotherapy dose-escalation part (N of about 52 patients) of the phase I trial of ivuxolimab. Intravenous ivuxolimab was administered to patients every 2 weeks at six dose levels: 0.01, 0.1, 0.3, 1.5, 3 and 10 mg/kg. Partial responses occurred in three dose-escalation patients: two with cutaneous melanoma and one with hepatocellular carcinoma. Peripheral TCRbeta sequencing was intended to test whether TCR sequence diversity was altered and clonal T-cell expansion was caused by ivuxolimab. In the dose-escalation cohort, roughly 80% of patients were male, and the mean age was roughly 60 years, with a range of about 23 to 90.

Patients with autoimmune disease history or receiving systemic immunosuppression were excluded from the trial. Peripheral blood for TCR sequencing was collected from all dose cohorts at baseline, on cycle 4 day 1, and on cycle 7 day 1. Samples were obtained from an open-label, multicenter, first-in-human phase I dose-escalation trial of ivuxolimab. The trial enrolled adults with locally advanced or metastatic head and neck squamous cell, hepatocellular, melanoma or renal cell carcinoma. Before TCR sequencing, CD4+ and CD8+ T cells were separately sorted from peripheral blood. To sequence the TCRbeta CDR3 region, genomic DNA was isolated from the sorted cells. TCRbeta CDR3 regions were sequenced using the immunoSEQ Assay. In TCRdb, the immuneACCESS table is reduced to in-frame sequences with V and J assigned. These tables do not hold every clone; where another copy was compared, an unresolved V gene accounts for under half, and the others remain unexplained. This sample holds around 47,000 clones; about 80% were observed only once. 4% to 4.5% of the sample belongs to the ten largest clones.

From the germline V gene, CDR1 is SGHDT and CDR2 is YYEEEE. Germline trimming amounts to 5 bases on V and 3 bases on J, with 7 as the count of junction bases outside the gene matches. The CDR3 holds 15 amino acids from the cysteine to the phenylalanine. The kept DNA is CDR3 alone, 45 bases in frame from the first base. Summary of the overall study and its limitations: In the 0.1-3.0 mg/kg groups, partial responders had among the lowest normalized peripheral clonal expansion, particularly in CD8+ T cells. At doses of 0.1 to 3.0 mg/kg, clonal expansion of both CD4+ and CD8+ T cells in blood was seen between baseline and week 6. Low levels of normalized T-cell clonal expansion were also seen in some nonresponding patients. Antigen specificity was not determined for the clonally expanded peripheral T cells. After ivuxolimab, CD8+ T cells had more expanded clones than CD4+ T cells on average.

As regards this clone: Which antigen it targets is not known. Base quality data are lacking; no much larger clone is found one base away.

The sequence joins TRBV5-6 to TRBJ1-5; TRBD1 aligns with 8 central bases. This TCR was recovered from an adult with an advanced solid tumor such as melanoma, head and neck, liver or kidney cancer. Sequences were derived from CD4+ or CD8+ T cells sorted from blood, sampled in a trial of the OX40 agonist ivuxolimab. The CDR3 region: CASSFGRGLNQPQHF. The bases read TGTGCCAGCAGTTTCGGCAGGGGGCTCAATCAGCCCCAGCATTTT.